The text below deals with one T cell receptor beta chain. The source of the sample is a study of blood T cell repertoires in COVID-19. Looking at the study overall: PBMCs, B-cell-depleted T cells, or T cells were the source of the cDNA or gDNA that made up the material.

The data were produced by immunoSEQ multiplex PCR, yet TCRdb's version contains in-frame clones alone and is incomplete. The table records some 50,000 clones, 90% of them present only once. Germline values: CDR1 MGHDK, CDR2 SYGVNS. The CDR3 runs to 13 residues. J lost 6 bases, V lost 7 bases, and 5 bases had no gene match. The TCR comes from a man aged 40-55 years with acute or convalescent COVID-19. Input material: peripheral blood. The V gene is TRBV25-1, the J gene TRBJ2-1, with 8 bases fitting TRBD2. The CDR3 is CASTRTSINEQFF. In DNA, the CDR3 is TGTGCCAGCACCCGGACTAGCATCAATGAGCAGTTCTTC.